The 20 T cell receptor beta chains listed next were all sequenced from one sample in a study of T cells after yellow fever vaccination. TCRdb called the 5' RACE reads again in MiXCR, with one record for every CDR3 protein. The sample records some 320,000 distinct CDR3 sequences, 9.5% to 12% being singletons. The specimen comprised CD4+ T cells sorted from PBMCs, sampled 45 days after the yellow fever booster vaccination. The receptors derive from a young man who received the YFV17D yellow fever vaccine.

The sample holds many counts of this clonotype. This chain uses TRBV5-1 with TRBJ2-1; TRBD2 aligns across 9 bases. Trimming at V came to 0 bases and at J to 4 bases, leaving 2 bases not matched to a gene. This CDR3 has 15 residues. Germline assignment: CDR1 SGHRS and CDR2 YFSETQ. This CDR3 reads CASSLGTSAYNEQFF. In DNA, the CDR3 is TGCGCCAGCAGCTTGGGGACTAGCGCATACAATGAGCAGTTCTTC. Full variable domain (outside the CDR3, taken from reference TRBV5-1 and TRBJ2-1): KAGVTQTPRYLIKTRGQQVTLSCSPISGHRSVSWYQQTPGQGLQFLFEYFSETQRNKGNFPGRFSGRQFSNSRSEMNVSTLELGDSALYLCASSLGTSAYNEQFFGPGTRLTVL.

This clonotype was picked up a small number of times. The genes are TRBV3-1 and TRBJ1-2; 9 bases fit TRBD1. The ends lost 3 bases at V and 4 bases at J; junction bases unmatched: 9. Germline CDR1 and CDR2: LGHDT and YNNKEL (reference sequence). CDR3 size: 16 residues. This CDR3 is CASSQAGTGPFYGYTF. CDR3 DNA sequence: TGTGCCAGCAGCCAGGCCGGGACAGGGCCCTTCTATGGCTACACCTTC.

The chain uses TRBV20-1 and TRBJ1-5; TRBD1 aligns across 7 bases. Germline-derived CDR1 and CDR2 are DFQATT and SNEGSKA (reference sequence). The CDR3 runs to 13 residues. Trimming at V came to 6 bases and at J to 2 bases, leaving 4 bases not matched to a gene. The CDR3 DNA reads TGCAGTGCGCTAGGACAGGGCAATCAGCCCCAGCATTTT. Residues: CSALGQGNQPQHF.

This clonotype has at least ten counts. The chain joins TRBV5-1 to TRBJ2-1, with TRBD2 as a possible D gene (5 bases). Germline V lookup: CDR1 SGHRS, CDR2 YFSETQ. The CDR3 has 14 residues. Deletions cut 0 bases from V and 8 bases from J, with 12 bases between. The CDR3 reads CASSLVRGNYEQFF. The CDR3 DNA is TGCGCCAGCAGCTTGGTTCGGGGTAATTATGAGCAGTTCTTC.

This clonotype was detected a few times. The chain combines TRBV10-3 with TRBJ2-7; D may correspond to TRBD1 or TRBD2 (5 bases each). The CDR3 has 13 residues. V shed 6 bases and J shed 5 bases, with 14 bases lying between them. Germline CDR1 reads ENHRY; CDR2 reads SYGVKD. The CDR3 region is CAIRKTGTDEQYV. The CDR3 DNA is TGTGCCATCAGGAAAACCGGGACCGACGAGCAGTACGTC.

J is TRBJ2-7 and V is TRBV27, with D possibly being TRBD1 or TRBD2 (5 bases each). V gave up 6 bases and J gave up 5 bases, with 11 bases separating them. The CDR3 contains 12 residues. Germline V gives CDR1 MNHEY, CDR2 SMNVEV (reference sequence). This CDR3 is CASRGDVNEQYF. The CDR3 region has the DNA TGTGCCAGCAGGGGGGACGTGAACGAGCAGTACTTC.

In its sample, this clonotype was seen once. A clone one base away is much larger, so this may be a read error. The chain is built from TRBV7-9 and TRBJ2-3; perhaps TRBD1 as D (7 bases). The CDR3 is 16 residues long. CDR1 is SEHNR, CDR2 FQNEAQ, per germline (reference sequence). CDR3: CDSSLTVSAGGNTQYF. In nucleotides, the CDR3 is TGTGACAGCAGCTTAACCGTGTCGGCAGGGGGGAATACGCAGTATTTT.

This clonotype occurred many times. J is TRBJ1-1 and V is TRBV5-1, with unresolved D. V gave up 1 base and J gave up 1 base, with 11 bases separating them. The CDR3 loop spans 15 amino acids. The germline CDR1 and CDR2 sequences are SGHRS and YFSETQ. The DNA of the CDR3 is TGCGCCAGCAGCTTGATTGGCCCTCCGAACACTGAAGCTTTCTTT. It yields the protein CASSLIGPPNTEAFF.

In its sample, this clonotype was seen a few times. CDR3 protein: CASGTGVDTQYF. CDR3 bases: TGTGCCAGCGGGACAGGGGTGGATACGCAGTATTTT. The rearrangement links TRBV7-9 to TRBJ2-3; 10 bases fit TRBD1. J gave up 6 bases and V 8 bases, and 2 bases lay outside the gene matches. This CDR3 has 12 amino acids. CDR1 SEHNR and CDR2 FQNEAQ come from the germline V gene (reference sequence). The whole variable domain, remainder taken from reference TRBV7-9 and TRBJ2-3, is DTGVSQNPRHKITKRGQNVTFRCDPISEHNRLYWYRQTLGQGPEFLTYFQNEAQLEKSRLLSDRFSAERPKGSFSTLEIQRTEQGDSAMYLCASGTGVDTQYFGPGTRLTVL.

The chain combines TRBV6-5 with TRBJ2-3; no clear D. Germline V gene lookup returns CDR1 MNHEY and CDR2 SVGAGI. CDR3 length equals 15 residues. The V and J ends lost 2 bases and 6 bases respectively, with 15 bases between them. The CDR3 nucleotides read TGTGCCAGCAGTTACAGATCTGGGTATGGCGATACGCAGTATTTT. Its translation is CASSYRSGYGDTQYF.

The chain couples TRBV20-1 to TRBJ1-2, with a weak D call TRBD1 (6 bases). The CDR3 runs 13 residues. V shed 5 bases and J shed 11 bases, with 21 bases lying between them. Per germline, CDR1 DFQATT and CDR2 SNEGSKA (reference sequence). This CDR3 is CSASQTGHRGYTF. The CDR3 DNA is TGCAGTGCTTCGCAGACAGGCCATAGAGGGTACACCTTC.

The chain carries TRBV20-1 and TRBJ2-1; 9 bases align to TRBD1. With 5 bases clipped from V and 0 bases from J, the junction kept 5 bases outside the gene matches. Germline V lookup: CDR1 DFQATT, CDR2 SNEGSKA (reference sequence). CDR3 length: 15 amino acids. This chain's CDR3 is CSAGQGSSSYNEQFF. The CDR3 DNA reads TGCAGTGCTGGACAGGGGTCCAGCTCCTACAATGAGCAGTTCTTC.

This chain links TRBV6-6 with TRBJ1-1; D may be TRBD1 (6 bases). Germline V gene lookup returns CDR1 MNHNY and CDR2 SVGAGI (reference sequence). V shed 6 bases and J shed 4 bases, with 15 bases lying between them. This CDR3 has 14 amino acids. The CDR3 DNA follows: TGTGCCAGCAGACCCACAGGGATCGGCACTGAAGCTTTCTTT. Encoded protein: CASRPTGIGTEAFF.

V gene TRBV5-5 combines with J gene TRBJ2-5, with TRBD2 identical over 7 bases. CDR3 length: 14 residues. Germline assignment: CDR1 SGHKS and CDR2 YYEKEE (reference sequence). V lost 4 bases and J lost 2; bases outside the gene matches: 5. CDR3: CASSHDGGQETQYF. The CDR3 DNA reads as TGTGCCAGCAGCCATGACGGGGGGCAAGAGACCCAGTACTTC.

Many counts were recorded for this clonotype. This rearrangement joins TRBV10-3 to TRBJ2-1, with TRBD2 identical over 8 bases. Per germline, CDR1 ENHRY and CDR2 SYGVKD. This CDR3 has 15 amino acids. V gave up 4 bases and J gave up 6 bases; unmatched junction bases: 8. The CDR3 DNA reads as TGTGCCATCAGTGGGGGTAGCGGGGTAAGCAATGAGCAGTTCTTC. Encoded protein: CAISGGSGVSNEQFF.

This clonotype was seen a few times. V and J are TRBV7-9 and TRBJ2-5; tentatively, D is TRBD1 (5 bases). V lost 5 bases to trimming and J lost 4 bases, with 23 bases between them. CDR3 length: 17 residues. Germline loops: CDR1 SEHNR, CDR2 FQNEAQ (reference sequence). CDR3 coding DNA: TGTGCCAGCAGCCCCCATAGTGGGTACAGGCCCATAGAGACCCAGTACTTC. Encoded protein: CASSPHSGYRPIETQYF.

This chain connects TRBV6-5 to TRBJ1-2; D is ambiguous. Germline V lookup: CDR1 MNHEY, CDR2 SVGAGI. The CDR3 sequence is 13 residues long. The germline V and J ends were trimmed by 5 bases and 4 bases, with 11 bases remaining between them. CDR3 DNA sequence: TGTGCCAGCAGTACATCCAGAGCCTATGGCTACACCTTC. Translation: CASSTSRAYGYTF.

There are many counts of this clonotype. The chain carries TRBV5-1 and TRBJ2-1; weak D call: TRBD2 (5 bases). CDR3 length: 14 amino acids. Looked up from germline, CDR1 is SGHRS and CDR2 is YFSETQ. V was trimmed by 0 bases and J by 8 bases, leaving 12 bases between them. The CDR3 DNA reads TGCGCCAGCAGCTTGGTTGGCGCGGGCGATGAGCAGTTCTTC. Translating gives CASSLVGAGDEQFF.

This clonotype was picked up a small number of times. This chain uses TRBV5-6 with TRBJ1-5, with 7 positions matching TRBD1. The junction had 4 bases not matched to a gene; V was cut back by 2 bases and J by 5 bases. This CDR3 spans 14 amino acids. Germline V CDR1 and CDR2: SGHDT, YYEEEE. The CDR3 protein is CASSLGGQYQPQHF. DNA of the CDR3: TGTGCCAGCAGCTTAGGGGGACAGTATCAGCCCCAGCATTTT. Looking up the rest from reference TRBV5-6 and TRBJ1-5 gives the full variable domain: DAGVTQSPTHLIKTRGQQVTLRCSPKSGHDTVSWYQQALGQGPQFIFQYYEEEERQRGNFPDRFSGHQFPNYSSELNVNALLLGDSALYLCASSLGGQYQPQHFGDGTRLSIL.

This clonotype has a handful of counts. CDR3 sequence reads: CASSSGLLEAFF. The CDR3 DNA reads TGTGCCAGCAGCTCCGGGCTTCTAGAAGCTTTCTTT. The chain links TRBV28 to TRBJ1-1; D gene unclear. The germline V gene encodes CDR1 MDHEN and CDR2 SYDVKM. Between the trimmed V and J ends, which lost 6 bases and 8 bases, there was a span of 13 bases. This CDR3 has 12 amino acids.